One and the same sample provided the 24 T cell receptor beta chains below, sequenced in a study of post-analysis software for immune sequencing data. Unique molecular identifiers were built into the TCR beta cDNA libraries. TCRdb used MiXCR to reprocess the PCR reads, holding one entry per CDR3 protein. The sample gives about 460,000 distinct CDR3 sequences, under 55% of which show up once; over 10% is in the top ten. Study-wide results and caveats: Five or six TRBV segments were significantly more frequent in patients than in controls. TRBV5-6, TRBV5-1 and TRBV20-1 were among these segments.

Which antigens these TCRs recognize remains unknown. The sequenced sample was blood. The source of these receptors is a girl aged 5-17 years with multiple sclerosis.

The CDR3 bases are TGCAGCGTGAGGACCAGGTCGATCGAGCAGTACTTC. Its translation is CSVRTRSIEQYF. The rearrangement links TRBV29-1 to TRBJ2-4; the D is unclear. The J call is doubtful: the DNA matches TRBJ2-7 better. This CDR3 has 12 residues. Germline-derived CDR1 and CDR2 are SQVTM and ANQGSEA.

V is TRBV5-1 and J is TRBJ2-3; the match to TRBD2 covers 12 bases. The CDR3 spans 17 residues. Trimming cost V 4 bases and J 2 bases; bases outside gene matches: 8. Per the germline V gene, CDR1 is SGHRS and CDR2 is YFSETQ. The CDR3 coding sequence is TGCGCCAGCAGCCTCCGGACTAGCGGGACGAACACAGATACGCAGTATTTT. Translated: CASSLRTSGTNTDTQYF. Complete variable domain (other parts from reference TRBV5-1 and TRBJ2-3): KAGVTQTPRYLIKTRGQQVTLSCSPISGHRSVSWYQQTPGQGLQFLFEYFSETQRNKGNFPGRFSGRQFSNSRSEMNVSTLELGDSALYLCASSLRTSGTNTDTQYFGPGTRLTVL.

The chain employs TRBV5-1 and TRBJ1-6, with TRBD1 identical over 7 bases. The CDR3 runs to 14 residues. The V gene's germline CDR1 is SGHRS and CDR2 YFSETQ. Unmatched junction bases numbered 2, after V lost 3 bases and J lost 5 bases. CDR3 in amino acids: CASSSGQHNSPLHF. The CDR3 region has the DNA TGCGCCAGCAGCTCGGGACAGCATAATTCACCCCTCCACTTT.

The chain has TRBV5-1 and TRBJ2-7; the D is unclear. The V and J ends lost 3 bases and 0 bases respectively, with 10 bases between them. The CDR3 runs 14 residues. Germline CDR1 and CDR2: SGHRS and YFSETQ. In nucleotides, the CDR3 is TGCGCCAGCAGCTACGCACTGAGCTCCTACGAGCAGTACTTC. Residues: CASSYALSSYEQYF.

V and J are TRBV11-2 and TRBJ2-6; the D is unclear. The germline V gene has CDR1 SGHAT and CDR2 FQNNGV. CDR3 length: 23 residues. Trimming left V 5 bases short and J 1 base short, with 33 bases between. Written as DNA, the CDR3 is TGTGCCAGCAGCCCACGAATTACAAAGATCCGCTCAACGACCTTATCTGGGGCCAACGTCCTGACTTTC. It is translated as CASSPRITKIRSTTLSGANVLTF.

The chain employs TRBV20-1 and TRBJ2-5, with 8 bases lining up with TRBD2. Trimming removed 1 base from V and 4 bases from J; junction bases left unmatched: 8. The CDR3 has 15 residues. The germline CDR1 and CDR2 sequences are DFQATT and SNEGSKA (reference sequence). The CDR3 nucleotides read TGCAGTGCTAGAGGGGGCCGGGAGGGCGGAGAGACCCAGTACTTC. Amino acids: CSARGGREGGETQYF.

This clonotype occurred a few times. This chain uses TRBV3-1 with TRBJ2-5, with D possibly being TRBD1 (6 bases). This CDR3 has 16 residues. Between the trimmed V and J ends, which lost 3 bases and 1 base, there was a span of 15 bases. Germline V gene sequence: CDR1 LGHDT, CDR2 YNNKEL (reference sequence). CDR3 sequence reads: CASSQRTGQGQETQYF. CDR3 in DNA: TGTGCCAGCAGCCAGCGGACGGGACAAGGCCAAGAGACCCAGTACTTC.

This clonotype was observed a handful of times. The chain recombines TRBV12-3 or TRBV12-4 with TRBJ2-1; D uncertain. This CDR3 has 15 residues. V was shortened by 5 bases and J by 2 bases, with 13 bases between the two germline ends. CDR3 protein: CASSLGSKAYNEQFF. CDR3 sequence (DNA): TGTGCCAGCAGTCTCGGCAGTAAGGCCTACAATGAGCAGTTCTTC.

The chain couples TRBV6-2 or TRBV6-3 to TRBJ2-5; no clear D gene. V lost 2 bases to trimming and J lost 0 bases, with 13 bases between them. From germline, CDR1 is MNHEY and CDR2 SVGEGT. The CDR3 length is 16 residues. The CDR3: CASSYGTDGHQETQYF. The CDR3, as DNA: TGTGCCAGCAGTTACGGCACGGACGGGCACCAAGAGACCCAGTACTTC.

The chain recombines TRBV6-6 with TRBJ2-7, with 8 bases matching TRBD2. After removal of 4 bases from V and 6 bases from J, the junction contained 11 bases not matched to a gene. The CDR3 extends over 15 amino acids. Germline V CDR1 and CDR2: MNHNY, SVGAGI (reference sequence). The CDR3 protein is CASSSQRERSGEQYF. In nucleotides, the CDR3 is TGTGCCAGCAGTTCTCAGCGGGAGAGGTCCGGCGAGCAGTACTTC.

The CDR3 here is CASSSNPSSFGDLYEQYF. The CDR3 DNA sequence: TGTGCCAGCAGCTCAAACCCAAGCTCCTTCGGGGATCTGTACGAGCAGTACTTC. The V gene is TRBV7-2, the J gene TRBJ2-7; perhaps TRBD2 as D (5 bases). V was pared by 4 bases and J by 4 bases, with 26 bases between. The germline gives CDR1 SGHTA, CDR2 FQGNSA. The CDR3 loop spans 18 amino acids.

The V call is TRBV20-1, the J call TRBJ2-7; no definite D call. This CDR3 spans 14 amino acids. The germline CDR1 and CDR2 sequences are DFQATT and SNEGSKA (reference sequence). Trimming took off 2 bases at V and 3 bases at J, with 14 bases between the two ends. CDR3 amino acids: CSARSVNTLYEQYF. The CDR3 DNA sequence: TGCAGTGCTAGATCAGTAAACACCCTCTACGAGCAGTACTTC.

This chain links TRBV5-1 with TRBJ2-1; D may correspond to TRBD1 or TRBD2 (5 bases each). Germline CDR1 and CDR2: SGHRS and YFSETQ. The CDR3 runs to 14 residues. V lost 4 bases and J 4 bases, leaving 12 bases between the germline ends. CDR3 amino acids: CASSTPGLYNEQFF. CDR3 in DNA: TGCGCCAGCAGCACCCCGGGGCTTTACAATGAGCAGTTCTTC.

The V call is TRBV13, the J call TRBJ2-1; D assignment may be TRBD1 or TRBD2 (6 bases each). The CDR3 runs 17 residues. V shed 4 bases and J shed 4 bases, with 20 bases lying between them. Germline-derived CDR1 and CDR2 are PRHDT and FYEKMQ (reference sequence). The DNA for the CDR3 is TGTGCCAGCAGCTCCCCCAGGGGACTCGGAATATACAATGAGCAGTTCTTC. Its protein product is CASSSPRGLGIYNEQFF.

The chain couples TRBV5-1 to TRBJ2-7; TRBD2 agrees at 13 bases. V lost 4 bases, J lost 0 bases, and 7 bases stayed unmatched. This CDR3 contains 17 residues. Germline-derived CDR1 and CDR2 are SGHRS and YFSETQ. The CDR3 region is CASSQTWTSGSSYEQYF. CDR3 nucleotide sequence: TGCGCCAGCAGCCAAACCTGGACTAGCGGGAGCTCCTACGAGCAGTACTTC.

The sample holds a few counts of this clonotype. This chain connects TRBV12-3 or TRBV12-4 to TRBJ2-7; 7 nucleotides align to TRBD1. After removal of 3 bases from V and 8 bases from J, the junction contained 10 bases not matched to a gene. This CDR3 has 14 amino acids. The CDR3 nucleotides read TGTGCCAGCAGTTTTGGGGGACAGTCTTCCCAGCAGTACTTC. Residues: CASSFGGQSSQQYF.

Remarks on this clonotype: Germline and junction disagree at one end, which may indicate a read error. V usage is TRBV6-1 and J usage is TRBJ2-1, with 12 positions matching TRBD2. CDR3 size: 16 residues. CDR1 is MNHNS, CDR2 SASEGT, per germline. Written as DNA, the CDR3 is TGTGCCAACAGTGAACGACTAGCGGGAGTCAGCAATGAGCAGTTCTTC. This encodes CANSERLAGVSNEQFF.

J is TRBJ2-1 and V is TRBV29-1; 9 nucleotides line up with TRBD1. From germline, CDR1 is SQVTM and CDR2 ANQGSEA. The CDR3 is 13 residues long. V dropped 7 bases and J dropped 6; count of bases not matched to a gene: 7. In DNA form, the CDR3 reads TGCAGCGGTAGGACAGGGGACCGCAATGAGCAGTTCTTC. Its translation: CSGRTGDRNEQFF.

The genes are TRBV20-1 and TRBJ2-2; D perhaps matches TRBD2 (5 bases). The CDR3 contains 17 residues. Germline lookup yields CDR1 DFQATT and CDR2 SNEGSKA (reference sequence). V lost 5 bases and J lost 4, with 23 bases in between. The CDR3 bases are TGCAGTGCTCCGGGCCTAAGGACGGCACGGGGCACCGGGGAGCTGTTTTTT. Its translation: CSAPGLRTARGTGELFF.

On this clonotype: At one end, the junction sequence differs from germline, possibly due to a read error. This rearrangement joins TRBV7-8 to TRBJ2-4, with 9 bases identical to TRBD1. The DNA end lines up better with TRBJ2-7; the J call may be wrong. CDR3 size: 14 residues. CDR1 is SGHVS, CDR2 FQNEAQ, per germline. The CDR3 region has the DNA TGTGTCAGCAGCACCGGACAGGGGCAGGGCGAGCAGTACTTC. It translates to CVSSTGQGQGEQYF.

V usage is TRBV5-1 and J usage is TRBJ1-1, with TRBD1 as a possible D gene (6 bases). In germline, CDR1 is SGHRS, CDR2 YFSETQ. CDR3 length: 14 residues. Trimming stripped 4 bases from V and 0 bases from J, with 10 bases between. CDR3 protein: CASSPGQMNTEAFF. The CDR3 DNA follows: TGCGCCAGCAGCCCCGGACAGATGAACACTGAAGCTTTCTTT.

The V and J genes are TRBV10-3 and TRBJ2-1, with TRBD2 matching 7 bases. The germline CDR1 and CDR2 sequences are ENHRY and SYGVKD. V lost 6 bases to trimming and J lost 0 bases; unmatched junction nucleotides: 8. This CDR3 has 16 amino acids. The CDR3 DNA reads as TGTGCCATCAGCGATACTAGCGAGAGCTCCTACAATGAGCAGTTCTTC. Translated, it gives CAISDTSESSYNEQFF.

The V and J genes are TRBV20-1 and TRBJ1-2; maybe TRBD1 (6 bases). This CDR3 is built from 17 residues. V lost 0 bases, J lost 6 bases, and 23 bases lay in between. CDR1 and CDR2 (germline): DFQATT, SNEGSKA (reference sequence). CDR3 sequence: CSARDFSSFGTKDGYTF. Written as DNA, the CDR3 is TGCAGTGCTAGAGATTTTTCGTCCTTTGGGACAAAAGATGGCTACACCTTC.

This clonotype appeared a few times. This chain connects TRBV9 to TRBJ1-5; 8 positions agree with TRBD1. Germline V gene lookup returns CDR1 SGDLS and CDR2 YYNGEE. This CDR3 is 16 amino acids long. Trimming cost V 4 bases and J 0 bases; bases outside gene matches: 6. The CDR3 protein is CASSSGTGDSNQPQHF. CDR3 nucleotide sequence: TGTGCCAGCAGCTCCGGGACAGGCGATAGCAATCAGCCCCAGCATTTT.